This T cell receptor (beta chain) was obtained from a study of regulatory T cells in long-lasting Graves disease. The authors built TCR beta libraries using iRepertoire HTBI primers and Arm-PCR of CDR3 regions. From the multiplex PCR reads, TCRdb called clonotypes with MiXCR, one entry per CDR3 protein. In the table there are approximately 690,000 distinct CDR3 sequences, approximately 31% of which are singletons. The CDR3 runs to 15 residues. The V and J ends lost 3 bases and 4 bases, in that order; junction bases with no gene match: 3. Germline assignment: CDR1 SQVTM and CDR2 ANQGSEA. Time point of the sample: persistent/refractory GD, antithyroid drugs over 5 years with positive TRAb. From PBMCs, RNA was extracted and then used to make the TCR library.

This TCR derives from a female donor with Graves disease. Sequenced here: peripheral blood mononuclear cells (PBMCs), sampled when the disease was refractory, from a patient treated with antithyroid drugs. V and J are TRBV29-1 and TRBJ2-6, with 10 bases aligning to TRBD1. Here the CDR3 reads CSVERQGAGANVLTF. The DNA for the CDR3 is TGCAGCGTTGAGCGACAGGGGGCCGGGGCCAACGTCCTGACTTTC.